The source of this TCR beta chain is a study of blood T cell repertoires in COVID-19. Across the study: Collection of acute and convalescent COVID-19 samples took place in the United States, Italy and Spain. In each case, the material was cDNA or gDNA derived from T cells, B-cell-depleted T cells, or PBMCs.

Per the original methods: Counts of nucleated cells, estimated from reference gene primer amplification, were obtained. Data came from immunoSEQ multiplex PCR; TCRdb stores just in-frame clones and leaves some out. D and trimming come from the DNA, and the V and J calls and clone size come from that table. The sample shows over 200,000 clones, about 90% of them seen only once. Per germline, CDR1 ENHRY and CDR2 SYGVKD. The CDR3 consists of 17 residues. Deletions cut 3 bases from V and 4 bases from J, with 20 bases between. The gene calls are TRBV10-3 and TRBJ2-3; TRBD1 might be the D (6 bases). The sequenced material came from peripheral blood. The source is a man in his forties with active or convalescent COVID-19. CDR3 DNA sequence: TGTGCCATCAGTGATATGCAGGGGACGTCGAGGGCAGATACGCAGTATTTT. Translating gives CAISDMQGTSRADTQYF.